This T cell receptor beta chain originates from a study of shared clonotypes between healthy human individuals (dated by TCRdb to about 2020). In terms of the full investigation: A couple of women and three men aged 18 to 49 years were included in the cohort. For each donor, CD4 naive and CD4 memory were each run on three plates, CD8 naive on two plates, and CD8 memory on one plate. The study deeply sequenced blood TCR repertoires of about 5 healthy adults to estimate repertoire size and the extent of clonotype sharing between individuals. Between about 0.8 and 9 billion PBMCs per donor were obtained by leukapheresis. Libraries were prepared and TCR repertoires were sequenced by different laboratories using diverse techniques, in order to increase sequencing depth and limit assay-specific biases. Beyond this particular receptor, the publication reports: Because the study included a small number of donors, the genetic and exposure-history diversity represented was limited. Pairwise subsampling led to the expectation that sequencing depth would affect the degree of clonotype sharing among donors. Naive subsets generally had larger estimated clonotype richness than memory subsets did. Clonotypes shared by all four sorted-subset donors showed higher generation probabilities than non-shared clonotypes. Incomplete sequencing was indicated by rarefaction of sorted-subset datasets, despite the large sequencing depth. When a few donors were compared, the shared fraction of clonotypes was approximately 5% for naive CD4, over 3% for naive CD8, 2% to 2.5% for memory CD4, and roughly 0.43% for memory CD8. Only blood was sampled, and tissue TCR repertoires likely differ from those in blood.

V and J are truncated by 3 bases and 5 bases respectively, leaving an intervening sequence of 22 bases. CDR3 length: 17 amino acids, cysteine to phenylalanine. Only the CDR3 DNA stays, 51 bases, in frame from base 1. The germline V gene yields KGHSH for CDR1 and LQKENI for CDR2. The donors were healthy, HIV-negative adults with no recently reported acute infections or vaccinations. Only Caucasian adults living in Nashville, Tennessee, USA were represented among the donors. Magnetic negative selection was used to enrich CD4+ T cells, after which naive cells were positively selected on CD45RA and the negative fraction became the memory subset. Blood was obtained by leukapheresis, after which PBMCs were separated by Ficoll-Histopaque density gradient centrifugation and cryopreserved in liquid nitrogen vapor phase. Analytical flow cytometry was used to check the purity and quantity of each magnetically sorted T cell population. Genomic DNA was isolated from each sorted fraction and quantified by UV absorbance on a Nanodrop 2000c.

Using the deep immunoSEQ assay, multiplex PCR amplified TCR CDR3 regions from genomic DNA. Extracted genomic DNA from each cell subset was distributed evenly across all wells of several immunoSEQ 96-well plates, and each plate was treated as a replicate. For sorted subsets, roughly 190 ng of genomic DNA, equivalent to some 33,000 T cell genomes, went into each replicate PCR. The purified libraries were quantified using a Qubit 3.0 fluorometer, sized with a Bioanalyzer 2100, and then quantified again using the KAPA Library Quantification kit. Every immunoSEQ 96-well plate was sequenced on a dedicated single-read 150-cycle Illumina NextSeq 550 flow cell. Under the source paper's analysis protocol: Because only junctional sequences without quality scores were contained in the immunoSEQ output, filtering matching that applied to full-length reads could not be performed. To assign V/J genes and CDR3, sequences were annotated using PyIR, a Python wrapper for IgBLAST v1.9, with IMGT germline references. Reads were removed for weak V/J assignments (E-value above 1e-6), missing CDR3, stop codons, out-of-frame junctions, or ambiguous translated residues. V3J clonotypes were defined as sequences sharing an identical inferred V gene, J gene, and CDR3 amino acid sequence. Percentage overlap between repertoires was calculated by dividing the number of shared unique clonotypes by the size of the smaller repertoire. Repertoire richness was assessed with RTK rarefaction, the Chao1 estimator, and Recon v2.1 estimates of unobserved clonotypes. For all TCRbeta clonotypes obtained by the gDNA method from a few donors, generation probabilities were computed with OLGA. TCRdb carries this immuneACCESS record with in-frame sequences only. Its versions omit some clonotypes, under half of them owing to an unresolved V gene in the studies checked, with the rest unexplained. The DNA gave D and trimming, while V, J and clone size come from that table. The sample table records over 1.5 million clones; 95% to 99% of these occur just once. The biggest ten clones account for around 0.45% of the sample.

Details on this clone: Its binding antigen is unknown. There are no base qualities to consult, and no much larger clone falls within one base.

The receptor chain draws on TRBV18 and TRBJ2-5; perhaps TRBD2 is the D gene, with 6 bases matching. The receptor was derived from a man aged 30 to 45 in good health. Sequencing input: naive CD4+ T cells sorted from blood. The sample's cell subset or site label is to be understood as: CD45RA+ positively selected. DNA sequence: TGTGCCAGCTCACCGGGGCCCGGACTACTTGGGGAGGAGACCCAGTACTTC. Translation gives CASSPGPGLLGEETQYF.